This T cell receptor beta chain was recovered during a study of blood T cell repertoires in COVID-19. Clones were sequenced by immunoSEQ multiplex PCR, and TCRdb holds only the in-frame ones, with some missing. This table has some 260,000 clones, approximately 90% appearing once. The CDR3 runs 15 residues. V dropped 3 bases and J dropped 6; count of bases not matched to a gene: 8. Germline V lookup: CDR1 KGHSH, CDR2 LQKENI. The sequence came from a woman between 40 and 50 years old who had recovered from COVID-19. Sequences were obtained from peripheral blood. The chain is built from TRBV18 and TRBJ2-7, with 10 nucleotides matching TRBD2. CDR3 in amino acids: CASSPEGLASGEQYF. CDR3 nucleotides: TGTGCCAGCTCACCCGAGGGACTAGCGTCGGGCGAGCAGTACTTC.